The present T cell receptor beta chain was sequenced within a study of blood T cells in healthy people across ages. Primers used in a second PCR of roughly 6 to 11 cycles were a sample-barcoded 5' primer and a J-beta primer mix. TCRdb itself ran the 5' RACE reads through MiXCR, one entry per CDR3 protein. Of 1,800,000 or so distinct CDR3 sequences in the sample, about two fifths were seen once. This clonotype has a handful of counts. Trimming removed 4 bases at V and 5 bases at J, with 11 bases between. The CDR3 spans 13 residues. CDR1 and CDR2 from the germline V gene are SEHNR and FQNEAQ (reference sequence).

The V and J genes are TRBV7-9 and TRBJ2-5; D may be TRBD1 or TRBD2 (5 bases each). The clonotype originates from a human donor in good health. The sample taken for sequencing was blood. CDR3 protein: CASSWGNWETQYF. Written as DNA, the CDR3 is TGTGCCAGCAGCTGGGGGAACTGGGAGACCCAGTACTTC.